Below, 8 T cell receptor beta chains from the same sample are listed, as sequenced in a study of T-cell reconstitution after alpha-beta-depleted transplantation in children. Researchers prepared the TCRbeta library using unique molecular identifiers, the study reports. MiXCR was run by TCRdb on the PCR reads, yielding one entry per CDR3 protein. The sample includes 200,000 or so distinct CDR3 sequences, 5% to 7.5% of them seen just once. The input for sequencing was PBMCs, taken before TCRalphabeta/CD19-depleted stem cell transplant. These receptors were taken from a girl under three years old with combined immunodeficiency, due to receive a stem cell transplant.

This clonotype was picked up many times. This chain joins TRBV7-9 and TRBJ2-7, with 7 bases fitting TRBD1. The germline CDR1 and CDR2 sequences are SEHNR and FQNEAQ (reference sequence). This CDR3 region has 16 residues. The V and J ends lost 5 bases and 3 bases, in that order; junction bases with no gene match: 13. CDR3 in DNA: TGTGCCAGCAGCACCAACGTGGGGACAGAATTCTACGAGCAGTACTTC. Translated: CASSTNVGTEFYEQYF.

This clonotype appeared many times. The chain recombines TRBV7-3 with TRBJ2-1, with 11 bases lining up with TRBD2. The CDR3 contains 16 residues. V was pared by 1 base and J by 12 bases, with 11 bases of the junction left unmatched. CDR1 SGHTA and CDR2 FQGTGA come from the germline V gene. CDR3 in amino acids: CASSLISGGAAVRQFF. As DNA, the CDR3 is TGTGCCAGCAGCTTAATTAGCGGGGGGGCCGCGGTCCGGCAGTTCTTC.

This clonotype appeared many times. The rearrangement links TRBV2 to TRBJ2-7; 8 nucleotides agree with TRBD2. The CDR3 contains 16 residues. CDR1 and CDR2 (germline): SNHLY, FYNNEI. The ends lost 0 bases at V and 2 bases at J; junction bases unmatched: 6. The CDR3: CASSEAAGGPPYEQYF. DNA for the CDR3: TGTGCCAGCAGTGAAGCGGCGGGAGGACCGCCCTACGAGCAGTACTTC.

This clonotype has at least ten counts. This chain connects TRBV12-3 or TRBV12-4 to TRBJ2-5, with D unclear. This CDR3 is built from 12 residues. With 3 bases removed from V and 4 bases from J, the gap between germline ends came to 6 bases. The DNA of the CDR3 is TGTGCCAGCAGTTTGAACGTAGAGACCCAGTACTTC. Encoded protein: CASSLNVETQYF.

The chain couples TRBV12-3 or TRBV12-4 to TRBJ2-7, with D perhaps matching TRBD1 (5 bases). The ends were cut back, 5 bases at V and 0 bases at J, with 11 bases in the middle. The CDR3 consists of 14 residues. CDR3 residues: CASSTGALSYEQYF. CDR3 sequence (DNA): TGTGCCAGCAGTACTGGGGCCCTCTCCTACGAGCAGTACTTC.

This clonotype was seen at least ten times. The chain has TRBV7-9 and TRBJ2-3, with D possibly TRBD2 on 5 matching bases. V lost 5 bases to trimming and J lost 4 bases, with 19 bases between them. CDR3 size: 16 residues. The germline V gene has CDR1 SEHNR and CDR2 FQNEAQ (reference sequence). This CDR3 reads CASSPGPGPSPDTQYF. The CDR3 nucleotides read TGTGCCAGCAGCCCCGGACCGGGTCCTAGCCCAGATACGCAGTATTTT. Full variable domain (outside the CDR3, taken from reference TRBV7-9 and TRBJ2-3): DTGVSQNPRHKITKRGQNVTFRCDPISEHNRLYWYRQTLGQGPEFLTYFQNEAQLEKSRLLSDRFSAERPKGSFSTLEIQRTEQGDSAMYLCASSPGPGPSPDTQYFGPGTRLTVL.

At least ten counts were recorded for this clonotype. The V call is TRBV7-7, the J call TRBJ2-5; 9 bases map to TRBD1. There are 15 residues in the CDR3. V gave up 3 bases and J gave up 2 bases; unmatched junction bases: 4. Germline assignment: CDR1 SSHAT and CDR2 FNYEAQ (reference sequence). The CDR3 bases are TGTGCCAGCAGCTTCGGGACAGGGTATCAAGAGACCCAGTACTTC. This sequence encodes CASSFGTGYQETQYF. Based on the CDR3 plus reference TRBV7-7 and TRBJ2-5, the full variable domain is GAGVSQSPRYKVTKRGQDVTLRCDPISSHATLYWYQQALGQGPEFLTYFNYEAQPDKSGLPSDRFSAERPEGSISTLTIQRTEQRDSAMYRCASSFGTGYQETQYFGPGTRLLVL.

The table lists this clonotype with many counts. The rearrangement links TRBV18 to TRBJ2-5; D is uncertain. The V and J ends lost 3 bases and 3 bases respectively, with 2 bases between them. Per germline, CDR1 KGHSH and CDR2 LQKENI. CDR3 length: 11 amino acids. The CDR3 DNA reads as TGTGCCAGCTCACCGGAAGAGACCCAGTACTTC. Its translation: CASSPEETQYF.